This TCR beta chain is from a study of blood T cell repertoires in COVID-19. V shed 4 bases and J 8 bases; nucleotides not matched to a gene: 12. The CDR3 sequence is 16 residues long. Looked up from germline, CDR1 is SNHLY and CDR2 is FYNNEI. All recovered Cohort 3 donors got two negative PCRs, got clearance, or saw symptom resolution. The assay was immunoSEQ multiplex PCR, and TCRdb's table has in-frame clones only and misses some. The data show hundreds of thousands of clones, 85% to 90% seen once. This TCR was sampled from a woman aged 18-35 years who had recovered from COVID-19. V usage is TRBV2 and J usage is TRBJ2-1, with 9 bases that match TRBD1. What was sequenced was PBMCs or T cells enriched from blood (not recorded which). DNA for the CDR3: TGTGCCAGCAGTGCCGATTGGACAGGGGCTTATTATGAGCAGTTCTTC. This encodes CASSADWTGAYYEQFF.